One and the same sample provided the 21 T cell receptor beta chains below, sequenced in a study of CD8 T cells in Susac syndrome. Random hexamers served to reverse transcribe roughly 0.45 to 1 ug RNA. MiXCR, run by TCRdb on the immunoSEQ multiplex PCR reads, gives a single entry per CDR3 protein. The sample yields 200,000 to 250,000 distinct CDR3 sequences, around 93% seen once. Sequencing input: CD4+ T cells from PBMCs. These receptors all stem from a human donor with Susac syndrome.

The rearrangement uses TRBV10-3 and TRBJ1-5, with D perhaps matching TRBD1 (5 bases). The CDR3 sequence is 13 residues long. CDR1 ENHRY and CDR2 SYGVKD come from the germline V gene. Between the trimmed V and J ends, which lost 6 bases and 4 bases, there was a span of 10 bases. CDR3 bases: TGTGCCATCAGCGACAGTGGGAATCAGCCCCAGCATTTT. This sequence encodes CAISDSGNQPQHF.

The genes are TRBV7-3 and TRBJ2-2; D not resolved. V was clipped by 2 bases and J by 4 bases, with 14 bases between them. Germline CDR1 SGHTA, CDR2 FQGTGA. CDR3 length: 16 amino acids. DNA of the CDR3: TGTGCCAGCAGCTTAGATCCTTCAGGAAGCACCGGGGAGCTGTTTTTT. It encodes CASSLDPSGSTGELFF.

The chain has TRBV7-2 and TRBJ2-7; D is uncertain. Germline V gene sequence: CDR1 SGHTA, CDR2 FQGNSA. The CDR3 contains 16 residues. Trimming cost V 3 bases and J 1 base, with 16 bases left between them. This CDR3 reads CASSLNGFGASYEQYF. CDR3 nucleotide sequence: TGTGCCAGCAGCTTGAACGGGTTTGGAGCGTCCTACGAGCAGTACTTC.

The rearrangement joins TRBV5-1 to TRBJ2-2; 8 positions agree with TRBD1. The CDR3 length is 15 residues. The germline V gene has CDR1 SGHRS and CDR2 YFSETQ. Unmatched junction bases numbered 6, after V lost 3 bases and J lost 5 bases. The CDR3 nucleotides are TGCGCCAGCAGCTATGGACAGGGACGGACCGGGGAGCTGTTTTTT. Residues: CASSYGQGRTGELFF. The variable domain in full, completed from reference TRBV5-1 and TRBJ2-2, reads KAGVTQTPRYLIKTRGQQVTLSCSPISGHRSVSWYQQTPGQGLQFLFEYFSETQRNKGNFPGRFSGRQFSNSRSEMNVSTLELGDSALYLCASSYGQGRTGELFFGEGSRLTVL.

The rearrangement uses TRBV12-3 or TRBV12-4 and TRBJ2-7; 8 bases are a match to TRBD1. J was trimmed by 2 bases and V by 5 bases; bases with no gene match: 5. The CDR3 contains 14 residues. CDR3 loop: CASSKTGDPYEQYF. CDR3 coding DNA: TGTGCCAGCAGTAAGACAGGGGATCCCTACGAGCAGTACTTC.

V is TRBV6-1 and J is TRBJ1-2; D ambiguous. V was pared by 8 bases and J by 2 bases, with 12 bases between. The length of the CDR3 is 13 residues. The germline CDR1 and CDR2 sequences are MNHNS and SASEGT. DNA of the CDR3: TGTGCCAGCGGAGGACTGAGGAACTATGGCTACACCTTC. Its translation is CASGGLRNYGYTF.

V and J are TRBV11-3 and TRBJ2-7, with D tentatively TRBD2 (5 bases). The length of the CDR3 is 15 residues. V was trimmed by 5 bases and J by 3 bases, leaving 17 bases between them. CDR1 and CDR2 from the germline V gene are SGHNT and YENEEA. The CDR3: CASSPLGPAGYEQYF. The CDR3 DNA follows: TGTGCCAGCAGCCCGTTAGGGCCGGCGGGCTACGAGCAGTACTTC.

This chain joins TRBV5-4 and TRBJ2-5; perhaps TRBD1 as D (5 bases). The length of the CDR3 is 14 residues. Trimming shortened V by 4 bases and J by 0 bases, and 10 bases separated the two germline ends. Germline assignment: CDR1 SGHNT and CDR2 YYREEE (reference sequence). CDR3 residues: CASSGATYQETQYF. In DNA, the CDR3 is TGTGCCAGCAGCGGGGCAACGTACCAAGAGACCCAGTACTTC.

The rearrangement joins TRBV10-3 to TRBJ2-3; 7 positions agree with TRBD1. This CDR3 region has 14 residues. Germline V CDR1 and CDR2: ENHRY, SYGVKD. Germline trimming cut 5 bases from V and 3 bases from J; bases unmatched to any gene: 5. The CDR3 here is CAISPGTATDTQYF. DNA for the CDR3: TGTGCCATCAGTCCCGGGACAGCGACAGATACGCAGTATTTT.

This chain joins TRBV4-3 and TRBJ1-2; no firm D call. The CDR3 loop spans 13 amino acids. Trimming cost V 0 bases and J 8 bases, with 10 bases left between them. Germline CDR1 LGHNA, CDR2 YSLEER. This CDR3 reads CASSQDRALGYTF. The CDR3 DNA follows: TGCGCCAGCAGCCAAGATCGAGCTCTCGGCTACACCTTC.

The V gene is TRBV18, the J gene TRBJ2-5, with D possibly matching TRBD2 (6 bases). Per germline, CDR1 KGHSH and CDR2 LQKENI. Trimming took off 1 base at V and 5 bases at J, with 11 bases between the two ends. The CDR3 length is 14 residues. CDR3 amino acids: CASSPLSLAETQYF. CDR3 nucleotides: TGTGCCAGCTCACCACTCTCTCTAGCGGAGACCCAGTACTTC.

This clonotype appeared a single time. The CDR3 here is CATSRGQTEAFF. The DNA of the CDR3 is TGTGCCACCAGCAGAGGACAAACTGAAGCTTTCTTT. The chain joins TRBV15 to TRBJ1-1; D remains unclear. Per the germline V gene, CDR1 is LNHNV and CDR2 is YYDKDF (reference sequence). The CDR3 covers 12 residues. The V and J ends lost 1 base and 5 bases respectively, with 5 bases between them.

The rearrangement joins TRBV5-4 to TRBJ2-3; D remains ambiguous. CDR1 is SGHNT, CDR2 YYREEE, per germline (reference sequence). The CDR3 consists of 13 residues. Between the trimmed V and J ends, which lost 5 bases and 2 bases, there was a span of 9 bases. Written as DNA, the CDR3 is TGTGCCAGCAGTTCGCTATACACAGATACGCAGTATTTT. This encodes CASSSLYTDTQYF.

This clonotype showed up just a few times. The gene calls are TRBV3-1 and TRBJ2-5, with D unresolved. Germline V gene data show CDR1 as LGHDT and CDR2 as YNNKEL (reference sequence). V shed 8 bases and J shed 2 bases, with 3 bases lying between them. The CDR3 is made up of 10 amino acids. CDR3 coding DNA: TGTGCCAGCGGGCAAGAGACCCAGTACTTC. Protein product: CASGQETQYF.

V gene TRBV10-3 combines with J gene TRBJ1-2, with D possibly matching TRBD1 (5 bases). This CDR3 comprises 12 residues. In germline, CDR1 is ENHRY, CDR2 SYGVKD. V was pared by 5 bases and J by 4 bases, with 8 bases between. The chain's CDR3 is CAISWDRYGYTF. Written as DNA, the CDR3 is TGTGCCATCAGTTGGGACCGCTATGGCTACACCTTC.

The chain is built from TRBV12-3 or TRBV12-4 and TRBJ2-2, with a possible D match to TRBD1 (5 bases). The CDR3 spans 14 residues. The V end was cut by 2 bases, the J end by 6 bases, with 10 bases between. CDR3: CASSLFGAPGELFF. Here the CDR3 DNA reads TGTGCCAGCAGTTTATTTGGGGCCCCCGGGGAGCTGTTTTTT.

The CDR3, as DNA: TGTGCCAGCAGCGGCCGGGACGGATACTCTGGAAACACCATATATTTT. It encodes CASSGRDGYSGNTIYF. The chain recombines TRBV9 with TRBJ1-3; the D gene is possibly TRBD1 (5 bases). The germline V gene has CDR1 SGDLS and CDR2 YYNGEE. This CDR3 has 16 amino acids. V was cut by 3 bases and J by 0 bases, with 13 bases left in between.

V and J are TRBV7-2 and TRBJ1-4, with 10 bases lining up with TRBD1. The CDR3 totals 15 residues. Germline V gene data show CDR1 as SGHTA and CDR2 as FQGNSA. After removal of 2 bases from V and 10 bases from J, the junction contained 7 bases not matched to a gene. The CDR3 here is CASSLPTGGGGKLFF. In nucleotides, the CDR3 is TGTGCCAGCAGCTTACCGACAGGGGGCGGTGGAAAACTGTTTTTT. Drawing the rest from reference TRBV7-2 and TRBJ1-4, the complete variable domain is GAGVSQSPSNKVTEKGKDVELRCDPISGHTALYWYRQSLGQGLEFLIYFQGNSAPDKSGLPSDRFSAERTGGSVSTLTIQRTQQEDSAVYLCASSLPTGGGGKLFFGSGTQLSVL.

The rearrangement uses TRBV5-1 and TRBJ2-7; D is undetermined. The germline V gene encodes CDR1 SGHRS and CDR2 YFSETQ. V shed 4 bases and J shed 2 bases, with 10 bases lying between them. The CDR3 has 13 residues. CDR3 sequence reads: CASSRTQTYEQYF. CDR3 bases: TGCGCCAGCAGCCGAACACAAACCTACGAGCAGTACTTC.

This chain links TRBV29-1 with TRBJ1-1; the D gene is possibly TRBD1 (6 bases). The CDR3 covers 11 residues. Per the germline V gene, CDR1 is SQVTM and CDR2 is ANQGSEA. V was cut by 3 bases and J by 6 bases, with 8 bases left in between. The DNA of the CDR3 is TGCAGCGTTGAGGAGGGGGCTGAAGCTTTCTTT. This encodes CSVEEGAEAFF.

The rearrangement joins TRBV15 to TRBJ2-7, with D unresolved. Germline V gives CDR1 LNHNV, CDR2 YYDKDF (reference sequence). V was shortened by 0 bases and J by 3 bases, with 9 bases between the two germline ends. The CDR3 length is 14 residues. This CDR3 is CATSREQQVYEQYF. In nucleotides, the CDR3 is TGTGCCACCAGCAGAGAACAGCAGGTCTACGAGCAGTACTTC.